This T cell receptor beta chain emerged from a study of cytomegalovirus exposure and HLA in healthy donors. Notes on the study in general: A missense variant in DCLRE1C was later tied to TCR beta V- and J-gene trimming. In the analysis, some V segments, TRBV6-2 and TRBV6-3 included, were excluded as indistinguishable.

This CDR3 has 16 amino acids. For this clone: The antigen is unknown.

Vbeta (60) and Jbeta (13) primers were used in the PCR. The data were produced by immunoSEQ multiplex PCR, yet TCRdb's version contains in-frame clones alone and is incomplete. Of about 110,000 clones listed, about 86% are singletons. Though nominally healthy at sampling, donors likely had unrecorded immune exposures. The clonotype originates from a man aged 35 to 55 in good health and CMV-seronegative. The rearrangement uses TRBV12-2 and TRBJ1-4. TRBV12-2 is tagged as a pseudogene. Sequencing was carried out using PBMCs. The CDR3 protein is CASRISHKATNEKLFF. The CDR3 bases are TGTGCAAGTCGCATTAGCCACAAAGCAACTAATGAAAAACTGTTTTTT.